The TCR beta chain described here comes from a study of blood T cell repertoires in COVID-19. Some clones are missing from TCRdb's copy, which holds only in-frame ones; the method was immunoSEQ multiplex PCR. The table has around 160,000 clones, around 75% seen once; the top ten hold approximately 15%. Germline V gene sequence: CDR1 MNHEY, CDR2 SVGEGT. V gave up 5 bases and J gave up 14 bases; unmatched junction bases: 17. This CDR3 comprises 14 residues. The receptor was isolated from a woman aged 80 or over with acute or convalescent COVID-19. The chain links TRBV6-2 or TRBV6-3 to TRBJ1-2; TRBD1 agrees at 7 bases. The specimen sequenced was peripheral blood. In DNA form, the CDR3 reads TGTGCCAGCAGTATCCTTCCTGTCGGGACAGTGAATACCTTC. Amino acid sequence: CASSILPVGTVNTF.